The present entry profiles one TCR beta chain with its context. Authors' analysis steps: For nucleated cells, counts were estimated from reference gene primer amplification. Profiling relied on immunoSEQ multiplex PCR, and the TCRdb table lists in-frame clones only, not all of them. Clonal size and the V and J genes are those of that table, whereas D and trimming came from the DNA. Of about 150,000 clones in the sample, 75% to 85% were seen once. This sample was taken from a study of blood T cell repertoires in COVID-19. Study as a whole: Whether acute or convalescent, the COVID-19 samples came from the United States, Italy and Spain. PBMCs, B-cell-depleted T cells, or T cells were the source of the cDNA or gDNA that made up the material.

The ends were cut back, 5 bases at V and 4 bases at J, with 14 bases in the middle. Per germline, CDR1 MDHEN and CDR2 SYDVKM. The CDR3 extends over 14 amino acids. The sequence derives from a woman aged 50 to 60 in a cohort sampled during active or convalescent COVID-19. V is TRBV28 and J is TRBJ1-2; D not resolved. Sequenced: peripheral blood. CDR3 protein: CASSKEGGFYGYTF. The CDR3 DNA reads as TGTGCCAGCAGTAAAGAGGGCGGATTCTATGGCTACACCTTC.